A selection of T cell receptor beta chains follows, all from one sample in a study of blood T cell repertoires in COVID-19. Measured with immunoSEQ multiplex PCR; TCRdb has only the in-frame clones, and not every one. The sample lists a few hundred thousand clones; approximately 86% were seen once. The sequencing input was peripheral blood. The receptors shown here come from a woman in her 70s with active or convalescent COVID-19. CDR3s include the opening cysteine and the closing phenylalanine or tryptophan. Each record gives: D gene, clone size, V gene, J gene, CDR3 DNA, CDR3 protein. The D gene is left open where the match is weak. The size entry is marked missing in some rows and otherwise reads once, few, many or a size class.

d_call: NA; clone_size: NA; v_call: TRBV20-1; j_call: TRBJ2-7; cdr3_nt: TGCAGTGCTAATCTCTACGAGCAGTACTTC; cdr3_aa: CSANLYEQYF
d_call: NA; clone_size: NA; v_call: TRBV4-2; j_call: TRBJ1-1; cdr3_nt: TGTGCCAGCAGCCAAGAGGCATCGAACACTGAAGCTTTCTTT; cdr3_aa: CASSQEASNTEAFF
d_call: NA; clone_size: NA; v_call: TRBV6-1; j_call: TRBJ2-2; cdr3_nt: TGTGCCAGCAGTGAAGAGGCAGGGCTGGCCGGGGAGCTGTTTTTT; cdr3_aa: CASSEEAGLAGELFF
d_call: NA; clone_size: once; v_call: TRBV2; j_call: TRBJ1-2; cdr3_nt: TGTGCCAGCAGTGTAGGAGGGGGCTACACCTTC; cdr3_aa: CASSVGGGYTF
d_call: TRBD2; clone_size: NA; v_call: TRBV5-4; j_call: TRBJ2-7; cdr3_nt: TGTGCCAGCAGCTTAACACAGAGGCGGGGGGCCTACGAGCAGTACTTC; cdr3_aa: CASSLTQRRGAYEQYF
d_call: NA; clone_size: NA; v_call: TRBV7-9; j_call: TRBJ1-4; cdr3_nt: TGTGCCAGCAGCTTTCCCTTACAGGGCTGGGATGAAAAACTGTTTTTT; cdr3_aa: CASSFPLQGWDEKLFF
d_call: TRBD2; clone_size: NA; v_call: TRBV7-2; j_call: TRBJ2-3; cdr3_nt: TGTGCCAGCAGCCCGCGTAGCGGGGGGTGGGATACGCAGTATTTT; cdr3_aa: CASSPRSGGWDTQYF
d_call: NA; clone_size: NA; v_call: TRBV7-9; j_call: TRBJ2-5; cdr3_nt: TGTGCCAGCAGCTTCCTAGACCGGGGTGAGACCCAGTACTTC; cdr3_aa: CASSFLDRGETQYF
d_call: TRBD2; clone_size: NA; v_call: TRBV10-3; j_call: TRBJ2-7; cdr3_nt: TGTGCCATCAGTGGTCTACTAGCGGGGGGGCGTTACGAGCAGTACTTC; cdr3_aa: CAISGLLAGGRYEQYF
d_call: TRBD1; clone_size: NA; v_call: TRBV19; j_call: TRBJ2-5; cdr3_nt: TGTGCCACCTCGACAGGGCCCAAAGAGACCCAGTACTTC; cdr3_aa: CATSTGPKETQYF
d_call: NA; clone_size: NA; v_call: TRBV6-2/TRBV6-3; j_call: TRBJ2-7; cdr3_nt: TGTGCCAGCAGCCAAGGGGGGGGAGGCGAGCAGTACTTC; cdr3_aa: CASSQGGGGEQYF
d_call: NA; clone_size: NA; v_call: TRBV5-1; j_call: TRBJ2-3; cdr3_nt: TGCGCCAGCAGCCTCCTCCAGACAGGGAGGCCCACAGATACGCAGTATTTT; cdr3_aa: CASSLLQTGRPTDTQYF
d_call: NA; clone_size: once; v_call: TRBV29-1; j_call: TRBJ2-1; cdr3_nt: TGCAGCGTAGAAGAATCGGGGAATGAGCAGTTCTTC; cdr3_aa: CSVEESGNEQFF
d_call: NA; clone_size: NA; v_call: TRBV6-2/TRBV6-3; j_call: TRBJ1-1; cdr3_nt: TGTGCCAGCAGTCGTACTAACACTGAAGCTTTCTTT; cdr3_aa: CASSRTNTEAFF
d_call: NA; clone_size: NA; v_call: TRBV6-2/TRBV6-3; j_call: TRBJ1-1; cdr3_nt: TGTGCCAGCAGTTACTCGAGGCAGTTGAACACTGAAGCTTTCTTT; cdr3_aa: CASSYSRQLNTEAFF
d_call: TRBD1; clone_size: NA; v_call: TRBV6-5; j_call: TRBJ1-2; cdr3_nt: TGTGCCAGCGCGCTCGGGACAGGGGGTGGCTATGGCTACACCTTC; cdr3_aa: CASALGTGGGYGYTF
d_call: NA; clone_size: NA; v_call: TRBV19; j_call: TRBJ1-5; cdr3_nt: TGTGCCAGTAGGGGGGCATGGGGAAATCAGCCCCAGCATTTT; cdr3_aa: CASRGAWGNQPQHF
d_call: TRBD2; clone_size: once; v_call: TRBV5-6; j_call: TRBJ2-7; cdr3_nt: TGTGCCAGCAGCTTGGTAGCGGGGGGAAACGAGCAGTACTTC; cdr3_aa: CASSLVAGGNEQYF
d_call: NA; clone_size: NA; v_call: TRBV11-2; j_call: TRBJ1-1; cdr3_nt: TGTGCCAGCAGCCACTACAGGACCTCCATGAACACTGAAGCTTTCTTT; cdr3_aa: CASSHYRTSMNTEAFF
d_call: TRBD1; clone_size: NA; v_call: TRBV19; j_call: TRBJ1-4; cdr3_nt: TGTGCCAGTAGTAACCAGGGGGCAACTAATGAAAAACTGTTTTTT; cdr3_aa: CASSNQGATNEKLFF
d_call: NA; clone_size: NA; v_call: TRBV11-2; j_call: TRBJ2-7; cdr3_nt: TGTGCCAGCAGCTTACAATCAGGGGACGAGCAGTACTTC; cdr3_aa: CASSLQSGDEQYF
d_call: TRBD1; clone_size: NA; v_call: TRBV4-1; j_call: TRBJ1-4; cdr3_nt: TGCGCCAGCAGCCAATTTAACAGGGGGCCGGCTAATGAAAAACTGTTTTTT; cdr3_aa: CASSQFNRGPANEKLFF
d_call: NA; clone_size: NA; v_call: TRBV15; j_call: TRBJ2-5; cdr3_nt: TGTGCCACCAGCAGAGATTTCCCCCGGGGAGAGACCCAGTACTTC; cdr3_aa: CATSRDFPRGETQYF
d_call: NA; clone_size: NA; v_call: TRBV3-1/TRBV3-2; j_call: TRBJ2-7; cdr3_nt: TGTGCCAGCAGCCGCGGCACCTACTACGAGCAGTACTTC; cdr3_aa: CASSRGTYYEQYF
d_call: NA; clone_size: NA; v_call: TRBV5-1; j_call: TRBJ2-3; cdr3_nt: TGCGCCAGCAGCTTGGGATATTCGGACAGCCGGGTAGACACAGATACGCAGTATTTT; cdr3_aa: CASSLGYSDSRVDTDTQYF
d_call: NA; clone_size: few; v_call: TRBV7-8; j_call: TRBJ1-3; cdr3_nt: TGTGCCAGCAAATCCACAGGGTGGAAAAACACCATATATTTT; cdr3_aa: CASKSTGWKNTIYF
d_call: NA; clone_size: few; v_call: TRBV4-3; j_call: TRBJ1-6; cdr3_nt: TGCGCCAGCAGCCAAGATCAGGCAGGTGCAAATTCACCCCTCCACTTT; cdr3_aa: CASSQDQAGANSPLHF
d_call: NA; clone_size: NA; v_call: TRBV12-3/TRBV12-4; j_call: TRBJ1-5; cdr3_nt: TGTGCCAGCAATAGGGGTGGTCAGCCCCAGCATTTT; cdr3_aa: CASNRGGQPQHF
d_call: TRBD2; clone_size: NA; v_call: TRBV10-3; j_call: TRBJ2-3; cdr3_nt: TGTGCCATCAGTGGGACTAGCGGGGGGGCGACAGATACGCAGTATTTT; cdr3_aa: CAISGTSGGATDTQYF
d_call: NA; clone_size: NA; v_call: TRBV5-6; j_call: TRBJ2-7; cdr3_nt: TGTGCCAGCAGCGTCCTGACTAGGCCCTACGAGCAGTACTTC; cdr3_aa: CASSVLTRPYEQYF
d_call: NA; clone_size: NA; v_call: TRBV9; j_call: TRBJ1-3; cdr3_nt: TGTGCCAGCAGCGTAGTGTTGGGGGCCGGAAACACCATATATTTT; cdr3_aa: CASSVVLGAGNTIYF
d_call: NA; clone_size: NA; v_call: TRBV15; j_call: TRBJ2-7; cdr3_nt: TGTGCCACCAGCGCTCGACAGGCCCCCTACGAGCAGTACTTC; cdr3_aa: CATSARQAPYEQYF
d_call: TRBD1; clone_size: NA; v_call: TRBV18; j_call: TRBJ1-3; cdr3_nt: TGTGCCAGCTCACAAGGGACAGGGTTTGGAAACACCATATATTTT; cdr3_aa: CASSQGTGFGNTIYF
d_call: NA; clone_size: NA; v_call: TRBV6-2/TRBV6-3; j_call: TRBJ1-6; cdr3_nt: TGTGCCAGCAGTCCATTCATAGATTCACCCCTCCACTTT; cdr3_aa: CASSPFIDSPLHF
d_call: NA; clone_size: NA; v_call: TRBV7-9; j_call: TRBJ2-5; cdr3_nt: TGTGCCAGCAGCCCGTCTAGAGACCAAGAGACCCAGTACTTC; cdr3_aa: CASSPSRDQETQYF
d_call: TRBD1; clone_size: NA; v_call: TRBV19; j_call: TRBJ1-2; cdr3_nt: TGTGCCAGTATCGCCATCACAGGGGGCTCTGGCTACACCTTC; cdr3_aa: CASIAITGGSGYTF
d_call: NA; clone_size: many; v_call: TRBV27; j_call: TRBJ2-7; cdr3_nt: TGTGCCAGCAGTTTCCGGAGGACGGGAACCTACGAGCAGTACTTC; cdr3_aa: CASSFRRTGTYEQYF
d_call: NA; clone_size: NA; v_call: TRBV9; j_call: TRBJ1-5; cdr3_nt: TGTGCCAGCAGCCGGACGGGAACCAATCAGCCCCAGCATTTT; cdr3_aa: CASSRTGTNQPQHF
d_call: NA; clone_size: NA; v_call: TRBV6-5; j_call: TRBJ1-1; cdr3_nt: TGTGCCAGCAGGGGGGCCAGAGGAACTGAAGCTTTCTTT; cdr3_aa: CASRGARGTEAFF
d_call: NA; clone_size: NA; v_call: TRBV5-1; j_call: TRBJ1-3; cdr3_nt: TGCGCCAGCAGCTTGGCAGGCTCTGGAAACACCATATATTTT; cdr3_aa: CASSLAGSGNTIYF
d_call: TRBD1; clone_size: NA; v_call: TRBV5-5; j_call: TRBJ1-1; cdr3_nt: TGTGCCAGCAGCCCCGGGACAGTTAACACTGAAGCTTTCTTT; cdr3_aa: CASSPGTVNTEAFF
d_call: TRBD1; clone_size: NA; v_call: TRBV5-1; j_call: TRBJ2-7; cdr3_nt: TGCGCCAGCAGGGGGACAGCAACCCTCGGGGAGCAGTACTTC; cdr3_aa: CASRGTATLGEQYF
d_call: NA; clone_size: NA; v_call: TRBV19; j_call: TRBJ1-1; cdr3_nt: TGTGCCAGTAGTATAGTCGGGAATCCCTCGAACACTGAAGCTTTCTTT; cdr3_aa: CASSIVGNPSNTEAFF